This is a list of T cell receptor beta chains from one sample in a study of T cell repertoires in cytomegalovirus infection. MiXCR, run by TCRdb on the reads, gives a single entry per CDR3 protein. The sample shows roughly 640,000 distinct CDR3 sequences, 24% of them seen only once. The sequenced sample was CD8+ T cells from PBMCs. These TCRs come from a human donor in good health (CMV status not recorded). Some clones in this sample may be carry-over from other donors' samples. Each CDR3 is given with its conserved first and last residue. Each record gives: CDR3 DNA, CDR3 protein, J gene, V gene, D gene, clone size. The D gene is left open where the match is weak. Rows give clone size only sometimes, using once, few, many, or a class for an expanded clone.

DNA: TGTGCCAGCAGCTCTTCCGGGGCCAGGTACTTC; CDR3: CASSSSGARYF; J: TRBJ2-7; V: TRBV7-9; D: -; size: many
DNA: TGTGCCAGCAGCCCGGGACTATTGGAGTACTTC; CDR3: CASSPGLLEYF; J: TRBJ2-7; V: TRBV7-9; D: TRBD2; size: -
DNA: TGTGCCAGCAGTTACCAGGGGGGACCAGGGGAGCTGTTTTTT; CDR3: CASSYQGGPGELFF; J: TRBJ2-2; V: TRBV6-5; D: -; size: many
DNA: TGTGCCAGCAGCTCCCTGAGGCGGAGAAACTATGGCTACACCTTC; CDR3: CASSSLRRRNYGYTF; J: TRBJ1-2; V: TRBV6-2/TRBV6-3; D: -; size: -
DNA: TGTGCCAGCAGCTTAGGGCAGGGGGCGAAGGACGGCTACACCTTC; CDR3: CASSLGQGAKDGYTF; J: TRBJ1-2; V: TRBV7-6; D: TRBD1; size: -
DNA: TGCAGTGCTAGAGATGAAGTAGCGGGGGGTACCTACAATGAGCAGTTCTTC; CDR3: CSARDEVAGGTYNEQFF; J: TRBJ2-1; V: TRBV20-1; D: TRBD2; size: -
DNA: TGCAGTGCTAGGTTGGGGAGCGGCTACACCTTC; CDR3: CSARLGSGYTF; J: TRBJ1-2; V: TRBV20-1; D: -; size: few
DNA: TGCAGGGGATCGCTATGGGAAGGGCAGTTCTTC; CDR3: CRGSLWEGQFF; J: TRBJ2-1; V: TRBV20-1; D: -; size: few
DNA: TGTGCCAGCACTTTAGACAGAGCGAACACTGAAGCTTTCTTT; CDR3: CASTLDRANTEAFF; J: TRBJ1-1; V: TRBV6-6; D: -; size: few
DNA: TGTGCCAGTAGTATTGGCGGCGGGGTGGAGACCCAGTACTTC; CDR3: CASSIGGGVETQYF; J: TRBJ2-5; V: TRBV19; D: -; size: many
DNA: TGCAGTGCTAGCCGCCCGACAGGGAAGACCCAGTACTTC; CDR3: CSASRPTGKTQYF; J: TRBJ2-5; V: TRBV20-1; D: TRBD1; size: few
DNA: TGTGCCAGCACTAGCGGGGGGGCAAGTGAGCAGTTCTTC; CDR3: CASTSGGASEQFF; J: TRBJ2-1; V: TRBV28; D: TRBD2; size: -
DNA: TGTGCCAGCAGTTTATTTGGGGACAGAAATCAGCCCCAGCATTTT; CDR3: CASSLFGDRNQPQHF; J: TRBJ1-5; V: TRBV28; D: TRBD1; size: once
DNA: TGTGCCAGCAGCTTCAGACTCTATCAGCCCCAGCATTTT; CDR3: CASSFRLYQPQHF; J: TRBJ1-5; V: TRBV7-8; D: -; size: many
DNA: TGTGCCAGCAGTCCCGGGACCACCGGGGAGCTGTTTTTT; CDR3: CASSPGTTGELFF; J: TRBJ2-2; V: TRBV27; D: -; size: -
DNA: TGTGCCAGCAGCAGGAACGGGGAGCTGTTTTTT; CDR3: CASSRNGELFF; J: TRBJ2-2; V: TRBV7-9; D: -; size: -
DNA: TGTGCCAGCAGTGAATATAGACAGGGAGACGAGCAGTACTTC; CDR3: CASSEYRQGDEQYF; J: TRBJ2-7; V: TRBV25-1; D: TRBD1; size: many
DNA: TGTGCCATCAGAGTAGACAGCAATGAGCAGTTCTTC; CDR3: CAIRVDSNEQFF; J: TRBJ2-1; V: TRBV10-3; D: -; size: many
DNA: TGCAGTGCAATCGACAGAGTCTCCTACAATGAGCAGTTCTTC; CDR3: CSAIDRVSYNEQFF; J: TRBJ2-1; V: TRBV20-1; D: -; size: many
DNA: TGTGCCAGCAGTTTAGGGGTCAGCCAAGAGACCCAGTACTTC; CDR3: CASSLGVSQETQYF; J: TRBJ2-5; V: TRBV28; D: -; size: many
DNA: TGTGCCAGCAGTTTCAACCTTTCAAGGGCGGGGAATGAGCAGTTCTTC; CDR3: CASSFNLSRAGNEQFF; J: TRBJ2-1; V: TRBV28; D: -; size: few
DNA: TGTGCCAGCACCTCCGGGCCTAGCAATCAGCCCCAGCATTTT; CDR3: CASTSGPSNQPQHF; J: TRBJ1-5; V: TRBV2; D: -; size: -
DNA: TGTGCCAGCAGCCCTAGCGCCCGGGAGCTGTTTTTT; CDR3: CASSPSARELFF; J: TRBJ2-2; V: TRBV7-2; D: -; size: many
DNA: TGTGCCAGCTCCCCCGGGGAGGCGGAGCCCGGGGAGCAGTACTTC; CDR3: CASSPGEAEPGEQYF; J: TRBJ2-7; V: TRBV18; D: -; size: -
DNA: TGTGCCAGCAGTGGACCGGGGAAAACTGAAGCTTTCTTT; CDR3: CASSGPGKTEAFF; J: TRBJ1-1; V: TRBV6-2/TRBV6-3; D: -; size: few
DNA: TGTGCCAGCAGCATACAGGGGGTAAATTCACCCCTCCACTTT; CDR3: CASSIQGVNSPLHF; J: TRBJ1-6; V: TRBV7-9; D: TRBD1; size: many
DNA: TGTGCCAGTATCTGGCAGGGGAGAGCTTATGAGCAGTTCTTC; CDR3: CASIWQGRAYEQFF; J: TRBJ2-1; V: TRBV19; D: -; size: -
DNA: TGTGCCAGCAGCTTACCGTGGAGGGGCCCTGGGGCCAACGTCCTGACTTTC; CDR3: CASSLPWRGPGANVLTF; J: TRBJ2-6; V: TRBV7-9; D: -; size: many
DNA: TGTGCCAGCAGCTCCTGGGACAGATGGGAAGAGACCCAGTACTTC; CDR3: CASSSWDRWEETQYF; J: TRBJ2-5; V: TRBV3-1; D: TRBD1; size: -
DNA: TGTGCCAGCCGCCCGGGGATGTACAATGAGCAGTTCTTC; CDR3: CASRPGMYNEQFF; J: TRBJ2-1; V: TRBV6-1; D: -; size: many
DNA: TGCAGCGTTCAAACCGTTGGTTGGGTTGCAAGCACCTACGAGCAGTACTTC; CDR3: CSVQTVGWVASTYEQYF; J: TRBJ2-7; V: TRBV29-1; D: -; size: -
DNA: TGCGCCAGCACCTTTAACACCGGGGAGCTGTTTTTT; CDR3: CASTFNTGELFF; J: TRBJ2-2; V: TRBV5-1; D: -; size: -
DNA: TGTGCCAGCAGCTTTAGGACAGGGACAGTGAACACCGGGGAGCTGTTTTTT; CDR3: CASSFRTGTVNTGELFF; J: TRBJ2-2; V: TRBV7-3; D: TRBD1; size: -
DNA: TGTGCCAGCAGCTTAGGGTTCGTAGATACGCAGTATTTT; CDR3: CASSLGFVDTQYF; J: TRBJ2-3; V: TRBV11-2; D: -; size: few
DNA: TGTGCCAGCAGCCAAACCGGGACAGGGGACAATGAGCAGTTCTTC; CDR3: CASSQTGTGDNEQFF; J: TRBJ2-1; V: TRBV2; D: TRBD1; size: few
DNA: TGCGCCAGCAGCCGCCGACCAGACGATGAGCAGTTCTTC; CDR3: CASSRRPDDEQFF; J: TRBJ2-1; V: TRBV5-1; D: -; size: few
DNA: TGCGCCAGCAGCTTAGCGGGAGTTACCACCGGGGAGCTGTTTTTT; CDR3: CASSLAGVTTGELFF; J: TRBJ2-2; V: TRBV4-1; D: TRBD2; size: once
DNA: TGTGCCATCAGTGAAGGGAACTATGGCTACACCTTC; CDR3: CAISEGNYGYTF; J: TRBJ1-2; V: TRBV10-3; D: -; size: few
DNA: TGTGCCAGCAGCTTAGCGCGCAGTCAGCTCGAGCAGTACTTC; CDR3: CASSLARSQLEQYF; J: TRBJ2-7; V: TRBV7-9; D: -; size: many
DNA: TGTGCCAGCAGCCCCCCGACAGGCTGGACTGAAGCTTTCTTT; CDR3: CASSPPTGWTEAFF; J: TRBJ1-1; V: TRBV13; D: -; size: -
DNA: TGTGCCAGCACCCCGACTAGCGGGGGGGTCAATGAGCAGTTCTTC; CDR3: CASTPTSGGVNEQFF; J: TRBJ2-1; V: TRBV6-2/TRBV6-3; D: TRBD2; size: many
DNA: TGTGCCAGCAGTTACTCGGTCGGGGGCCCACAGCCCCAGCATTTT; CDR3: CASSYSVGGPQPQHF; J: TRBJ1-5; V: TRBV6-2/TRBV6-3; D: -; size: few
DNA: TGCAGCGTCACTGGGGAAGTAGACTCCTACAATGAGCAGTTCTTC; CDR3: CSVTGEVDSYNEQFF; J: TRBJ2-1; V: TRBV29-1; D: -; size: few
DNA: TGTGCCACCAGCGAGGGGGTGAAGGCCGTAGCTTTCTTT; CDR3: CATSEGVKAVAFF; J: TRBJ1-1; V: TRBV15; D: -; size: few
DNA: TGTGCCAGCAGCTTAGCCGGGTCTCGTGGCGGGGGCTACAATGAGCAGTTCTTC; CDR3: CASSLAGSRGGGYNEQFF; J: TRBJ2-1; V: TRBV7-6; D: TRBD2; size: many